The 10 T cell receptor beta chains listed next were all sequenced from one sample in a study of cytomegalovirus exposure and HLA in healthy donors. The primer mix had 60 Vbeta and 13 Jbeta primers. Assay used: immunoSEQ multiplex PCR; TCRdb lists only in-frame clones, some missing. Found here are about 120,000 clones, roughly 14% of them singletons; the top ten hold 1.9%. Sequenced input: PBMCs. Every receptor here comes from a woman between 18 and 29 years old in good health and CMV-seronegative.

There are a few counts of this clone. This sequence joins TRBV27 and TRBJ2-5; a possible D gene is TRBD1 (5 bases). Between the trimmed V and J ends, which lost 2 bases and 5 bases, there was a span of 12 bases. The germline CDR1 and CDR2 sequences are MNHEY and SMNVEV (reference sequence). This CDR3 contains 14 residues. The CDR3 DNA reads as TGTGCCAGCAGTTTAGGCAGGGTGGGCGAGACCCAGTACTTC. Amino acids: CASSLGRVGETQYF.

This clone turned up a few times. This rearrangement joins TRBV13 to TRBJ1-2; 7 nucleotides line up with TRBD1. The germline V gene has CDR1 PRHDT and CDR2 FYEKMQ (reference sequence). The CDR3 runs to 14 residues. The V gene end was trimmed by 5 bases and the J gene end by 3 bases; junction bases not matched to a gene: 6. CDR3 DNA sequence: TGTGCCAGCAGCGACACAGGGGAGGACTATGGCTACACCTTC. It is translated as CASSDTGEDYGYTF. Based on the CDR3 plus reference TRBV13 and TRBJ1-2, the full variable domain is AAGVIQSPRHLIKEKRETATLKCYPIPRHDTVYWYQQGPGQDPQFLISFYEKMQSDKGSIPDRFSAQQFSDYHSELNMSSLELGDSALYFCASSDTGEDYGYTFGSGTRLTVV.

CDR3 sequence (DNA): TGTGCCAGCAGCCCTGGGGGACAGGGCGATGAAAAACTGTTTTTT. Its translation: CASSPGGQGDEKLFF. This rearrangement joins TRBV2 to TRBJ1-4; 9 nucleotides align to TRBD1. The CDR3 consists of 15 residues. In germline, CDR1 is SNHLY, CDR2 FYNNEI. J lost 6 bases, V lost 6 bases, and 8 bases had no gene match.

This clone was seen only a few times. The V and J genes are TRBV29-1 and TRBJ2-5; tentatively, D is TRBD1 (6 bases). This CDR3 has 12 residues. The V and J ends lost 6 bases and 1 base respectively, with 9 bases between them. Germline lookup yields CDR1 SQVTM and CDR2 ANQGSEA. CDR3 protein: CSVQGFQETQYF. The DNA for the CDR3 is TGCAGCGTACAGGGTTTCCAAGAGACCCAGTACTTC.

Written as DNA, the CDR3 is TGTGCCAGCACCCTGGACAGCGTGGGGAATGGCTACACCTTC. It translates to CASTLDSVGNGYTF. The chain uses TRBV2 and TRBJ1-2, with TRBD1 as a possible D gene (6 bases). Germline CDR1 is SNHLY and CDR2 is FYNNEI. V lost 7 bases to trimming and J lost 6 bases, with 18 bases between them. This CDR3 has 14 residues.

The CDR3 sequence: CASSPQVGGTEAFF. DNA of the CDR3: TGTGCCAGCAGCCCCCAGGTGGGAGGAACTGAAGCTTTCTTT. The rearrangement links TRBV14 to TRBJ1-1; D is unresolved. The germline CDR1 and CDR2 sequences are SGHDN and FVKESK. V gave up 4 bases and J gave up 5 bases, with 14 bases separating them. The CDR3 length is 14 residues. Looking up the rest from reference TRBV14 and TRBJ1-1 gives the full variable domain: EAGVTQFPSHSVIEKGQTVTLRCDPISGHDNLYWYRRVMGKEIKFLLHFVKESKQDESGMPNNRFLAERTGGTYSTLKVQPAELEDSGVYFCASSPQVGGTEAFFGQGTRLTVV.

The V gene is TRBV5-1, the J gene TRBJ1-2; D is perhaps TRBD1 (6 bases). Germline V gene lookup returns CDR1 SGHRS and CDR2 YFSETQ. CDR3 length equals 13 residues. Trimming cost V 2 bases and J 5 bases, with 10 bases left between them. The chain's CDR3 is CASSLAGEYGYTF. The CDR3, as DNA: TGCGCCAGCAGCTTAGCAGGGGAGTATGGCTACACCTTC.

This clone was seen only a few times. The chain has TRBV6-1 and TRBJ2-7; no clear D. The CDR3 runs 14 residues. With 6 bases removed from V and 2 bases from J, the gap between germline ends came to 14 bases. The germline V gene has CDR1 MNHNS and CDR2 SASEGT. DNA for the CDR3: TGTGCCAGCAGAGTTACCTTTGGGCCCTACGAGCAGTACTTC. Its protein is CASRVTFGPYEQYF.

J is TRBJ1-1 and V is TRBV7-2; 7 bases match TRBD1. CDR1 is SGHTA and CDR2 is FQGNSA in the germline V gene. The CDR3 has 15 amino acids. The V segment lost 5 bases and the J segment 4 bases; nucleotides outside the gene matches: 10. This CDR3 is CASSPSRGSFTEAFF. Written as DNA, the CDR3 is TGTGCCAGCAGCCCCAGCAGGGGGTCGTTCACTGAAGCTTTCTTT.

This clone was counted between two and nine times. The V call is TRBV7-9, the J call TRBJ2-5; TRBD1 aligns across 10 bases. This CDR3 comprises 16 residues. From germline, CDR1 is SEHNR and CDR2 FQNEAQ (reference sequence). J was trimmed by 6 bases and V by 5 bases; bases with no gene match: 12. In nucleotides, the CDR3 is TGTGCCAGCAGCGCAACAAACCGGGACAGGGGACAGACCCAGTACTTC. This gives the protein CASSATNRDRGQTQYF.